This TCR beta chain was obtained from a study of shared clonotypes between healthy human individuals. Concerning this clone: Its cognate antigen is unknown.

The CDR3 has 16 residues. The V and J ends lost 1 base and 2 bases respectively, with 15 bases between them. CDR1 SGHNT and CDR2 YENEEA come from the germline V gene. TCRdb's copy holds only in-frame clones and misses some; the assay was immunoSEQ multiplex PCR. The repertoire holds around 550,000 clones, with about 95% as singletons. Study conclusions and caveats: Clonotype sharing among donors likely depends on sequencing depth. Some naive CD4 clonotypes, roughly 5%, turned up in common across a handful of donors.

V and J are TRBV11-3 and TRBJ2-7; D may correspond to TRBD1 or TRBD2 (5 bases each). The material sequenced was naive CD4+ T cells sorted from blood. The subset here: CD45RA+ positively selected. The receptor was isolated from a woman in her 30s in good health. In DNA, the CDR3 is TGTGCCAGCAGCTTAGGTTTCGGGACGTCTGCCTACGAGCAGTACTTC. This encodes CASSLGFGTSAYEQYF. Complete variable domain (other parts from reference TRBV11-3 and TRBJ2-7): EAGVVQSPRYKIIEKKQPVAFWCNPISGHNTLYWYLQNLGQGPELLIRYENEEAVDDSQLPKDRFSAERLKGVDSTLKIQPAELGDSAVYLCASSLGFGTSAYEQYFGPGTRLTVT.